This T cell receptor beta chain was captured in a study of blood T cell repertoires in COVID-19. With V trimmed by 3 bases and J by 4 bases, 6 bases remained unmatched. CDR3 length: 15 residues. Germline CDR1 reads SNHLY; CDR2 reads FYNNEI. Generated by immunoSEQ multiplex PCR, the TCRdb table keeps only in-frame clones and is missing some. Here the sample spans 55,000 to 80,000 clones, roughly 77% being singletons. Sequencing was done on a sample of peripheral blood. The V gene is TRBV2, the J gene TRBJ1-5; the match to TRBD1 covers 7 bases. The receptor comes from a woman in her 70s with acute or convalescent COVID-19. The CDR3 reads CASSEWGQRNQPQHF. In DNA, the CDR3 is TGTGCCAGCAGTGAGTGGGGACAGCGTAATCAGCCCCAGCATTTT.